This is a list of T cell receptor beta chains from one sample in a study of cytomegalovirus exposure and HLA in healthy donors. Here immunoSEQ multiplex PCR was the method, and the copy in TCRdb shows in-frame clones only, minus some. Of 100,000 to 150,000 clones in the sample, 80% were seen once. Specimen: PBMCs. The receptors originated from a man aged 25-45 years in good health and CMV-seropositive. Each CDR3 is given with its conserved first and last residue.

>TRBV10-3|TRBJ1-6
CAIGTGGGSYNSPLHF
>TRBV2|TRBJ2-5
CASRRGVGETQYF
>TRBV27|TRBJ2-2
CASRRQGGGELFF
>TRBV6-5|TRBJ2-1
CASSYELGTYNEQFF
>TRBV10-3|TRBJ1-2
CAISAGQGGRYTF
>TRBV6-5|TRBJ1-4
CASSLRLTNEKLFF
>TRBV10-3|TRBJ1-6
CAISEGRTGESPLHF
>TRBV7-6|TRBJ1-5
CASSARDRVDQPQHF
>TRBV2|TRBJ2-7
CASRERTGSSYEQYF
>TRBV7-3|TRBJ2-1
CASSSGQGKDEQFF
>TRBV18|TRBJ1-1
CASSVDRRNTEAFF
>TRBV30|TRBJ2-7
CAWSKEQGEHEQYF
>TRBV7-9|TRBJ1-4
CASSLGQGYEKLFF
>TRBV14|-
CASASLYEQYF
>TRBV2|TRBJ2-5
CASSESRGTQETQYF
>TRBV30|TRBJ2-3
CAWAEITDTQYF
>TRBV9|TRBJ2-3
CASSVDLGGTQYF
>TRBV5-1|TRBJ1-2
CASSPSGEEYGYTF
>TRBV12-5|TRBJ1-4
CASGLDGEKLFF
>TRBV5-1|TRBJ2-7
CASSPTSGSYPGEQYF
>TRBV5-1|TRBJ2-7
CASSLGQDSYEQYF
>TRBV6-5|TRBJ1-6
CASTKQNSNSPLHF
>TRBV30|TRBJ1-1
CAWKRENTEAFF
>TRBV6-5|TRBJ1-2
CASSYNGNRYGYTF
>TRBV27|TRBJ1-5
CASSPSGTGMQPQHF
>TRBV7-6|TRBJ2-1
CASSRTFNEQFF
>TRBV4-1|TRBJ2-2
CASSQVTGNTGELFF
>TRBV6-1|TRBJ2-7
CASMGRILEQYF
>TRBV5-6|TRBJ2-1
CASNRGHFSYNEQFF
>TRBV5-8|TRBJ1-5
CASSFMPGALGVGNQPQHF
>TRBV5-1|TRBJ1-1
CASSLAGGVRPEAFF
>TRBV30|TRBJ2-5
CAYRGLSAGTQYF
>TRBV4-1|TRBJ2-7
CASSLEGGGAHEQYF
>TRBV18|TRBJ2-3
CASSPPPSGDTQYF
>TRBV2|TRBJ1-1
CASSGGTVEAFF
>TRBV6-5|TRBJ1-1
CASKKTAQGVTEAFF
>TRBV7-2|TRBJ1-4
CASTPRRGGNEKLFF
>TRBV6-6|TRBJ1-4
CASSAQGAQEKLFF
>TRBV30|TRBJ2-1
CAWSVRSHRSYNEQFF